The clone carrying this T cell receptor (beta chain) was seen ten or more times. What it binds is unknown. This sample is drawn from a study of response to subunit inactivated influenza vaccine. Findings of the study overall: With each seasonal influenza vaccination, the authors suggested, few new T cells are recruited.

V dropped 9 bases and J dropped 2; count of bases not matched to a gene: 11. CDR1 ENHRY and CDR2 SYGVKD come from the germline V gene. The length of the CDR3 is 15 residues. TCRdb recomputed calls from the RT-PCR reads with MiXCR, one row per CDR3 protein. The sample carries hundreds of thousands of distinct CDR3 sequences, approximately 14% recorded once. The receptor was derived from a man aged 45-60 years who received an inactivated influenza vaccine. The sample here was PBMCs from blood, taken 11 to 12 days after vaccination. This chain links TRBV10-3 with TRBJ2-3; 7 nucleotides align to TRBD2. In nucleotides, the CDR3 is TGTGCCATAGCCTTGGCGGGAGAGATCACAGATACGCAGTATTTT. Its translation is CAIALAGEITDTQYF.